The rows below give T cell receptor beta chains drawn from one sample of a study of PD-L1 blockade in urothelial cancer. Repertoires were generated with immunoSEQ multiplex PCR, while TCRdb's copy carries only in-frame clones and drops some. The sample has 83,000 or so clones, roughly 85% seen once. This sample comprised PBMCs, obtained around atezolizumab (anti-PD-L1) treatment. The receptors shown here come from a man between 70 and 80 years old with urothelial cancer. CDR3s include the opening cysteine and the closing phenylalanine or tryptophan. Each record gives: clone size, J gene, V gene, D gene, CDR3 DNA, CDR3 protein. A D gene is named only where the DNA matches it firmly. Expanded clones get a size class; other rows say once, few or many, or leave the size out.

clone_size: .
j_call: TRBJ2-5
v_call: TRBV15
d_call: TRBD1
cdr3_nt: TGTGCCACCAGCAGAGGGACAGGGCGGGAGACCCAGTACTTC
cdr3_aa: CATSRGTGRETQYF

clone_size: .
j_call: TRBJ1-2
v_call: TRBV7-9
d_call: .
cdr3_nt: TGTGCCAGCAGCTTAGTGGCGGGATCAGATGGCTACACCTTC
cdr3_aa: CASSLVAGSDGYTF

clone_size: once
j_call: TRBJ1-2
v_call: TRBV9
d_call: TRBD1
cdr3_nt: TGTGCCAGCAGCATCGGACAGGGAGCGTACTATGGCTACACCTTC
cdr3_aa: CASSIGQGAYYGYTF

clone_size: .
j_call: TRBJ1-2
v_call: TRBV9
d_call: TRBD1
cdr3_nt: TGTGCCAGCAGCGTGGACAGGGAGAACTATGGCTACACCTTC
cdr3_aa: CASSVDRENYGYTF

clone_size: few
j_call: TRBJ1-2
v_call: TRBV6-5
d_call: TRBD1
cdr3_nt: TGTGCCAGCAGTGAAAGACAGGGCAGTCGGGGCTACACCTTC
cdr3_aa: CASSERQGSRGYTF

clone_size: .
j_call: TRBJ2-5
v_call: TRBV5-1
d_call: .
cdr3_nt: TGCGCCAGCAGCTCCCACTCACTCGAGACCCAGTACTTC
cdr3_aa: CASSSHSLETQYF

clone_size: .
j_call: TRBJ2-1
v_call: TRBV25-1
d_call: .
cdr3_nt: TGTGCCAGCAGTGAGAACGGGAATGAGCAGTTCTTC
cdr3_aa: CASSENGNEQFF

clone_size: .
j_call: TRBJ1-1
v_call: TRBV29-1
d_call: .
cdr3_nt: TGCAGCGTGGGGGGGTCTCGGAGGACTGAAGCTTTCTTT
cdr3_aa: CSVGGSRRTEAFF

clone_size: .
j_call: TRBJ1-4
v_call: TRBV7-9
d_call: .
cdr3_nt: TGTGCCAGCAGCTTAGGGGGCCCACTGTTTTTT
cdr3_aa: CASSLGGPLFF

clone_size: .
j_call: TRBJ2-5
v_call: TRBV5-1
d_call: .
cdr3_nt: TGCGCCAGCAACCCGGGGGACCAAGAGACCCAGTACTTC
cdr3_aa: CASNPGDQETQYF

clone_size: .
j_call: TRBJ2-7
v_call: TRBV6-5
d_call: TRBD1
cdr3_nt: TGTGCCAGCAGTTACCTGGGACAGGGACTCAACGAGCAGTACTTC
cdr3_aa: CASSYLGQGLNEQYF

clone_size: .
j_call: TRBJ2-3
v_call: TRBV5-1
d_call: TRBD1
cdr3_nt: TGCGCCAGCAGCTTGGCCGGTCGACAGGGGTCAGATACGCAGTATTTT
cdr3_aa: CASSLAGRQGSDTQYF

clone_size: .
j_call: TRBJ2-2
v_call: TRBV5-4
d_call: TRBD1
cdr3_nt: TGTGCCACCGCCTCCCGAGGGGGCGCGGACACCGGGGAGCTGTTTTTT
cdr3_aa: CATASRGGADTGELFF

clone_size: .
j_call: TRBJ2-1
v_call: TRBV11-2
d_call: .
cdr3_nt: TGTGCCAGCAGCTTAGTACGCGGCCGATACAATGAGCAGTTCTTC
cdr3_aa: CASSLVRGRYNEQFF

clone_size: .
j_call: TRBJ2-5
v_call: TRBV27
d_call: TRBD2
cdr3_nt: TGTGCCAGCAGAAAGGGACTAGCGGGAATGGAGACCCAGTACTTC
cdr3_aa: CASRKGLAGMETQYF

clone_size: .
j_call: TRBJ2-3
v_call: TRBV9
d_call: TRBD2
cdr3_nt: TGTGCCAGCAGCGTAGATAGCGGGAGAACAGATACGCAGTATTTT
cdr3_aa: CASSVDSGRTDTQYF

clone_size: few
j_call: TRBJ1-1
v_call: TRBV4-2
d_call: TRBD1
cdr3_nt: TGTGCCAGCAGCCAAGATCGACAGGGACGGGCTTTCTTT
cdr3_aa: CASSQDRQGRAFF

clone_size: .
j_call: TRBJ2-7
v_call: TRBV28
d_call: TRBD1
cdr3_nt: TGTGCCAGCAGTTTGGGACAGCCCCCCTACGAGCAGTACTTC
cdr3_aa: CASSLGQPPYEQYF

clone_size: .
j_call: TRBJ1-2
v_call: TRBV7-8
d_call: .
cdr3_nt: TGTGCCAGCAGCTTAGCGACAGGAGGCTACACCTTC
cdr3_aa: CASSLATGGYTF

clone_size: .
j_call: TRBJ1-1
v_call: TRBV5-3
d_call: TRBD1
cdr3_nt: TGTGCCAGCAGCCTGGGACAGGGGGCGCTTACTGAAGCTTTCTTT
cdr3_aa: CASSLGQGALTEAFF

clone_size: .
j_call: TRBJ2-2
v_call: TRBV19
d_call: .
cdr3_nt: TGTGCCAGTAGTATCAGCCTAGCCGTAATCGAGCTGTTTTTT
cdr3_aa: CASSISLAVIELFF

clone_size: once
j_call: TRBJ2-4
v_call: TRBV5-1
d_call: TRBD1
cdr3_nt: TGCGCCAGCAGCCTGAGACCCAGGGGGTATGACAAAAACATTCAGTACTTC
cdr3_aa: CASSLRPRGYDKNIQYF

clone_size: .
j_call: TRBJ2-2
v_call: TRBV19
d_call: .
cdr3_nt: TGTGCCAGTAAGCAGGGTATTAACACCGGGGAGCTGTTTTTT
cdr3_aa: CASKQGINTGELFF

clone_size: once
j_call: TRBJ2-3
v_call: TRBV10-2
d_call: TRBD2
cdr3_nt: TGCGCCAGCAGTCCGACTAGCGGGGGTGTAGATACGCAGTATTTT
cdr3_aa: CASSPTSGGVDTQYF

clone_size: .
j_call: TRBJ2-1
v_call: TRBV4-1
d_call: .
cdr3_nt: TGCGCCAGCAGCCAAGATCTCTACAATGAGCAGTTCTTC
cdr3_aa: CASSQDLYNEQFF

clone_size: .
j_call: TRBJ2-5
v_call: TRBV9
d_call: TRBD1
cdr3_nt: TGTGCCAGCAGCGTAGGTGAGGGGGCCGGGGAGACCCAGTACTTC
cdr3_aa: CASSVGEGAGETQYF

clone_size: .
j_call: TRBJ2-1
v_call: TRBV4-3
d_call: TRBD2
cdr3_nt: TGCGCCAGCAGCCCACTAGCGGGAGGGCCTAATGAGCAGTTCTTC
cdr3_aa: CASSPLAGGPNEQFF

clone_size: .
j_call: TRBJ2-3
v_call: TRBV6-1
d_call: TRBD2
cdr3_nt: TGTGCCAGCAGGCGACTAGCGAGCACAGATACGCAGTATTTT
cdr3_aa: CASRRLASTDTQYF

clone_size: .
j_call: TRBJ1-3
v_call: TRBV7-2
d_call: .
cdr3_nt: TGTGCCAGCAGCCTGGGACTTCTCGAGCGAAACACCATATATTTT
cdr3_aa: CASSLGLLERNTIYF

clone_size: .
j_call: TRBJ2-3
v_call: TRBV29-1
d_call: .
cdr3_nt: TGCAGCGATAGCGGAACCGGCACAGATACGCAGTATTTT
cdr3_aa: CSDSGTGTDTQYF

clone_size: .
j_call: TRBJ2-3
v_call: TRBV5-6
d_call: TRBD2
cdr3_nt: TGTGCCAGCAGCATAGAGCGGGAGAGGGCGCAGTATTTT
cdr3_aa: CASSIERERAQYF

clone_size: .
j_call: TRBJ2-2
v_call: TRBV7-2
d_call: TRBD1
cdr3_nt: TGTGCCAGCAGCTTCACAGGGGGCGAGGCCACCGGGGAGCTGTTTTTT
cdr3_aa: CASSFTGGEATGELFF

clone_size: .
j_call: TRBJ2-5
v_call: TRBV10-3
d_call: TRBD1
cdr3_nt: TGTGCCATCAGTGAGACCCATTCCTTAGACAGGGATGGGACCCAGTACTTC
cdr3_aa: CAISETHSLDRDGTQYF

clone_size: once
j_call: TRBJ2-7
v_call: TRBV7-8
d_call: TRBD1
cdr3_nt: TGTGCCAGCAGCGGACAGGGCCGTAACGAGCAGTACTTC
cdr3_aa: CASSGQGRNEQYF

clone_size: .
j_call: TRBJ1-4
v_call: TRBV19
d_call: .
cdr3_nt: TGTGCCAGTACCCCCTCAGGAGGAATTAATGAAAAACTGTTTTTT
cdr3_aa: CASTPSGGINEKLFF

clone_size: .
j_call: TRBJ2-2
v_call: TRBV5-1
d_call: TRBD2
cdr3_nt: TGCGCCAGCAGCTTGGAGGTAGCGGGGGGAATCACCGGGGAGCTGTTTTTT
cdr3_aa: CASSLEVAGGITGELFF

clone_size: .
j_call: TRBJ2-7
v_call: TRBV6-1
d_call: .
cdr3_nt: TGTGCCAGCAGTGAGAGTTACGAGCAGTACTTC
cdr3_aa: CASSESYEQYF

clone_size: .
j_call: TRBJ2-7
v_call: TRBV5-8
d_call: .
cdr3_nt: TGTGCCAGCAGCTGGACTTCCTACGAGCAGTACTTC
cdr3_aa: CASSWTSYEQYF

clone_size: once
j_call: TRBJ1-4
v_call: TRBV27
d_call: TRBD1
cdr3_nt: TGTGCCAGCAGTTCCGTCCCGGGACAGGTTCAGAAACTGTTTTTT
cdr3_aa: CASSSVPGQVQKLFF

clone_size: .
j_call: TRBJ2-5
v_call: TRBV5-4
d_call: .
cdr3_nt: TGTGCCAGCAGCTCGGAGGGTGCCCGCCAAGAGACCCAGTACTTC
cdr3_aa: CASSSEGARQETQYF

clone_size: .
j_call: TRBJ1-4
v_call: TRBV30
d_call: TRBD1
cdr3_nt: TGTGCCTGGACTCCGGACAGGGAAAATGAAAAACTGTTTTTT
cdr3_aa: CAWTPDRENEKLFF

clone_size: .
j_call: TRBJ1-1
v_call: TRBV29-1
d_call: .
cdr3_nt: TGCAGCGTTGTCAGGTTAACTGAAGCTTTCTTT
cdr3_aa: CSVVRLTEAFF